This T cell receptor (beta chain) originates from a study of CD8 T cells in ankylosing spondylitis (dated by TCRdb to about 2017). With respect to the entire study: To find TCR variants linked to disease, the study profiled T cell receptor beta repertoires in ankylosing spondylitis patients and healthy donors. Peripheral blood was sampled, and synovial fluid was additionally collected from ankylosing spondylitis patients. The whole study cohort included under 140 healthy donors and 25 ankylosing spondylitis patients. Study-level results and caveats: The disease-linked clones had a CD8+ phenotype and were found at relatively low frequencies in peripheral blood. The disease-linked clones were reported to be significantly enriched in matched synovial fluid samples from ankylosing spondylitis patients. Some of the motif variants had been reported before in the synovial fluid and blood of reactive arthritis patients, a finding that suggests common disease-initiation mechanisms. Blood from ankylosing spondylitis patients appeared to be characterized by a TCR beta motif composed of about eight highly homologous amino acid variants.

V drops 5 bases and J drops 5 bases, leaving 12 bases in between. CDR1 and CDR2 are drawn from the germline V gene: SGHTA, FQGNSA. From its cysteine to its phenylalanine, the CDR3 spans 13 amino acids. This entry keeps only the CDR3 DNA: 39 bases, framed from base 1. This sample was sequenced with an Illumina HiSeq 2500. Quantitative 5'-RACE with molecular barcodes was used to prepare TCR beta libraries. The authors' analysis ran thus. Disease-linked TCR variants were identified with a new computational method built on a probabilistic model of VDJ rearrangement. TCRdb reprocessing: public reads trimmed at Q25 with fastp, clones called with MiXCR, in-frame beta chains kept. One record per CDR3 amino acid sequence lists the most common genes and DNA. TCRdb, not the authors, supplied the V and J calls. A total of more than 500,000 distinct CDR3 sequences appear in this sample, roughly 5.3% of them only once. The top ten hold under 4.5% of the sample.

This clonotype was detected ten times or more. The antigen it binds to is not known. Base qualities are not recorded, but no much larger clone differs from it by a single base. The sequence links TRBV7-2 to TRBJ1-2; the D gene remains uncertain. The sequence was obtained from a male donor with ankylosing spondylitis. Source material: blood, either unsorted or a sorted T cell fraction (not recorded which). The CDR3 loop reads CASSDRGVYGYTF. The base sequence is TGTGCCAGCAGCGATCGCGGGGTTTATGGCTACACCTTC. Joined to the reference TRBV7-2 and TRBJ1-2 proteins, this CDR3 gives the full variable domain: GAGVSQSPSNKVTEKGKDVELRCDPISGHTALYWYRQSLGQGLEFLIYFQGNSAPDKSGLPSDRFSAERTGGSVSTLTIQRTQQEDSAVYLCASSDRGVYGYTFGSGTRLTVV.